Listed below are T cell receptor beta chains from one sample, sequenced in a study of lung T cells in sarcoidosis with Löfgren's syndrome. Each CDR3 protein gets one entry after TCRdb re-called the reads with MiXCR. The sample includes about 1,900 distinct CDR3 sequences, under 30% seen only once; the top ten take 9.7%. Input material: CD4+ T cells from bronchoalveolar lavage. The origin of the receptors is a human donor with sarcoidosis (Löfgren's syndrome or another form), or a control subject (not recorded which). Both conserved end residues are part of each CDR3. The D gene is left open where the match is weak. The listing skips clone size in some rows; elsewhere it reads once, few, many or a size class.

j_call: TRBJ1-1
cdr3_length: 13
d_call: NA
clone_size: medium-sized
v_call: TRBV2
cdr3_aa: CASRSDTNTEAFF
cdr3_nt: TGTGCCAGCAGATCGGACACGAACACTGAAGCTTTCTTT

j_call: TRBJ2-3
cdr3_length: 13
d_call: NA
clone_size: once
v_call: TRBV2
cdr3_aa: CASSVTGTDTQYF
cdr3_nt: TGTGCCAGCAGTGTGACCGGCACAGATACGCAGTATTTT

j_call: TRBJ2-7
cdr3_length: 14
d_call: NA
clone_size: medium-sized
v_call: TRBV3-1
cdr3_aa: CASSQDVQTYEQYF
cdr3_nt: TGTGCCAGCAGCCAAGATGTCCAAACCTACGAGCAGTACTTC

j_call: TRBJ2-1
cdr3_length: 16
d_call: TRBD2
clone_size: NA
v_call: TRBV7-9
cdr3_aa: CASGAGSGGPYNEQFF
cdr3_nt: TGTGCCAGCGGCGCCGGAAGCGGGGGACCCTACAATGAGCAGTTCTTC

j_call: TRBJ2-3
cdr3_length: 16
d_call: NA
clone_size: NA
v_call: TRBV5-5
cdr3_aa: CASSSQPGSGTDTRCF
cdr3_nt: TGTGCCAGCAGCTCCCAACCTGGTAGCGGCACAGATACGCGGTGTTTT

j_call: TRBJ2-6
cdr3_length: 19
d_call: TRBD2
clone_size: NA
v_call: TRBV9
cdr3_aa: CASSVDNSGRLSGANVLTF
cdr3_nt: TGTGCCAGCAGCGTAGACAATAGCGGGCGTTTATCTGGGGCCAACGTCCTGACTTTC

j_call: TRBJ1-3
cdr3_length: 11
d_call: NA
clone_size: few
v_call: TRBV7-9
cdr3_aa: CASRGENTIYF
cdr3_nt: TGTGCCAGCAGAGGGGAAAACACCATATATTTT

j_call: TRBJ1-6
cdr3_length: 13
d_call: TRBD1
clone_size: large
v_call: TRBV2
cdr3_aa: CASSGQGNSPLHF
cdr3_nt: TGTGCCAGCAGTGGACAGGGTAATTCACCCCTCCACTTT

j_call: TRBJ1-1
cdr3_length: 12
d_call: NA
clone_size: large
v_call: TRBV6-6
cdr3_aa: CASSYGGTEAFF
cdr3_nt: TGTGCCAGCAGTTACGGTGGCACTGAAGCTTTCTTT

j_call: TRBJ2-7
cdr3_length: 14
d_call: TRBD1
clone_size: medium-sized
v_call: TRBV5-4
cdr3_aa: CASSPDRGRNEQYF
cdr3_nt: TGTGCCAGCAGCCCCGACAGGGGGAGGAACGAGCAGTACTTC

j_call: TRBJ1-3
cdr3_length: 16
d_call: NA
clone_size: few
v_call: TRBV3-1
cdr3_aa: CASSPRGAQGGNTIYF
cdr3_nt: TGTGCCAGCAGCCCCCGGGGGGCCCAGGGAGGAAACACCATATATTTT

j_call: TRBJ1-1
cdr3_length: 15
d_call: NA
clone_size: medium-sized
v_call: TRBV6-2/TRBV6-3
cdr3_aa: CASSTRGTGNTEAFF
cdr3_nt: TGTGCCAGCAGCACTCGGGGCACTGGGAACACTGAAGCTTTCTTT

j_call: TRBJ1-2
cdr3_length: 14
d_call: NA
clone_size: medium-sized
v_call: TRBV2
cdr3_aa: CASSEATGQDGYTF
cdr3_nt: TGTGCCAGCAGTGAAGCGACCGGACAAGATGGCTACACCTTC

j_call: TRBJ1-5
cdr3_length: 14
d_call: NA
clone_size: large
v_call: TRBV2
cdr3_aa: CASSETGGNQPQHF
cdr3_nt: TGTGCCAGCAGCGAGACGGGAGGAAATCAGCCCCAGCATTTT

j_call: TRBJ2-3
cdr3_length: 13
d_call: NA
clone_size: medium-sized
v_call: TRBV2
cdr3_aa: CASSEQGTDTQYF
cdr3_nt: TGTGCCAGCAGTGAACAGGGCACAGATACGCAGTATTTT

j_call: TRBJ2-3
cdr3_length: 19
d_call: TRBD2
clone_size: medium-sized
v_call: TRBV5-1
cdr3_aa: CASSLGLAGGRKSTDTQYF
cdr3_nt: TGCGCCAGCAGCTTGGGACTAGCGGGGGGCCGGAAAAGCACAGATACGCAGTATTTT

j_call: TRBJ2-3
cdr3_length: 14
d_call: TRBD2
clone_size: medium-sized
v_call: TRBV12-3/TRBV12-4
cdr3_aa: CASSSASGGPMGYF
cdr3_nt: TGTGCCAGCAGTTCGGCTAGCGGGGGCCCTATGGGGTATTTT

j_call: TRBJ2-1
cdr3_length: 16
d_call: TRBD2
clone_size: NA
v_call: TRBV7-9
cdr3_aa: CASGPSLAGVYNEQFF
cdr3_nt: TGCGCCAGCGGCCCATCTCTAGCGGGGGTTTACAATGAGCAGTTCTTC

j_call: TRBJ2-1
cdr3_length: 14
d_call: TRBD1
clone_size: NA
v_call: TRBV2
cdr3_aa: CASSGTGGRGEQSF
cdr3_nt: TGTGCCAGCAGCGGGACAGGGGGTAGGGGTGAGCAGTCCTTC

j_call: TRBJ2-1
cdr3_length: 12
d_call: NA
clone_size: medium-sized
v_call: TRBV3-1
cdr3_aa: CASSTSGPEQFF
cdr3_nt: TGTGCCAGCAGCACAAGTGGCCCTGAGCAGTTCTTC

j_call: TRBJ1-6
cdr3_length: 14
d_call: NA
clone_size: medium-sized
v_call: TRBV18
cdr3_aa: CASSPNGGDSPLHF
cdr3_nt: TGTGCCAGCTCCCCGAACGGTGGGGATTCACCCCTCCACTTT

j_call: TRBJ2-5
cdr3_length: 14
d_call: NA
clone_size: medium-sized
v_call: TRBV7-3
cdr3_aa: CASSPNRDSQTQYF
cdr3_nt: TGTGCCAGCAGCCCGAACCGAGACAGTCAGACCCAGTACTTC

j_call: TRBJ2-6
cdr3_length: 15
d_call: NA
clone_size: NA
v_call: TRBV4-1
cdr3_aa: CASSQEVSGANVLTF
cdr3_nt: TGCGCCAGCAGCCAAGAGGTATCTGGGGCCAACGTCCTGACCTTC

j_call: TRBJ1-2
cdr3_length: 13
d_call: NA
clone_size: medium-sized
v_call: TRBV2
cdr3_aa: CASSEERPGGYTF
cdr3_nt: TGTGCCAGCAGTGAAGAACGGCCCGGCGGCTACACCTTC

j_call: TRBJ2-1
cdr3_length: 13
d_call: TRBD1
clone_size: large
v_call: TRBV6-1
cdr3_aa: CASHSDRGNEQFF
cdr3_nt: TGTGCCTCACACTCGGACAGGGGCAATGAGCAGTTCTTC

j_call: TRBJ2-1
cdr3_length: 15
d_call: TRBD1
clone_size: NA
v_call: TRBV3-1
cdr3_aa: CASSGQGTTYNEQFF
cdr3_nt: TGTGCCAGCAGCGGACAGGGTACGACCTACAATGAGCAGTTCTTC

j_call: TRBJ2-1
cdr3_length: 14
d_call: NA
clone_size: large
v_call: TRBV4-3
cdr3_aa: CASSQDLGKRGQFF
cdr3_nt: TGCGCCAGCAGCCAAGATCTTGGGAAAAGGGGGCAGTTCTTC

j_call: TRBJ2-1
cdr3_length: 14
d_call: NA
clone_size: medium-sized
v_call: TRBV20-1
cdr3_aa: CSARDVWSVEKQFF
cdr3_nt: TGCAGTGCTAGAGATGTGTGGTCGGTAGAGAAGCAGTTCTTC

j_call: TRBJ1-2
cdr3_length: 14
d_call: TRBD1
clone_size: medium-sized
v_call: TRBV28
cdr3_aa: CASRPGQGALGYTF
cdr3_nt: TGTGCCAGCAGGCCTGGACAGGGGGCGCTTGGCTACACCTTC

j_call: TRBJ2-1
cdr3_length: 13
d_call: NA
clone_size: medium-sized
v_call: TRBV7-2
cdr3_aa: CASSPTRDNEQFF
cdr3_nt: TGTGCCAGCAGCCCAACCAGAGACAATGAGCAGTTCTTC

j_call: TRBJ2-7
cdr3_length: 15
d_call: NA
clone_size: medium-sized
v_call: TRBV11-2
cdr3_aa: CASSLGRTVSYEQYF
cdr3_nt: TGTGCCAGCAGCTTAGGAAGGACAGTTTCCTACGAGCAGTACTTC

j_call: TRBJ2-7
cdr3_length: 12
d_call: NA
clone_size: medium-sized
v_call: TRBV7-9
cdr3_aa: CASSLDQGEQYF
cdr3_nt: TGTGCCAGCAGCCTCGACCAGGGGGAGCAGTACTTC

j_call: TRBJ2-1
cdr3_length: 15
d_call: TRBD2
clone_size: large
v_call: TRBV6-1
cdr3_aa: CASRRGVGGVYEQFF
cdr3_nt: TGTGCCAGCAGACGGGGGGTTGGGGGAGTGTATGAGCAGTTCTTC

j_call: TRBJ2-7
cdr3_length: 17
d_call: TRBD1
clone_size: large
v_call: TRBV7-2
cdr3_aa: CASSLEGLGQASYEQYF
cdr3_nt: TGTGCCAGCAGCTTAGAAGGATTGGGACAGGCCTCCTACGAGCAGTACTTC

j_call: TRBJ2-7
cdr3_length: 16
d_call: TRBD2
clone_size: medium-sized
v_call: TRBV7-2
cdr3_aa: CASSLIGGGSSYEQYF
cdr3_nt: TGTGCCAGCAGCTTAATTGGGGGGGGGAGCTCCTACGAGCAGTACTTC

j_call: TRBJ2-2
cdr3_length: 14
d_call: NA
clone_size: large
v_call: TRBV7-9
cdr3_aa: CASSLNSNTGELFF
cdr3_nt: TGTGCCAGCAGCTTAAATTCTAACACCGGGGAGCTGTTTTTT